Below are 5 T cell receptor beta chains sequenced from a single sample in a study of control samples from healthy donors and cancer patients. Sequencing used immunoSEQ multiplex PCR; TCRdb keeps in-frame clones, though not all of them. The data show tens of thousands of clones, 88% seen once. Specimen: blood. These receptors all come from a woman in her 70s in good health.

CDR3 protein: CASSFPPGQGGGNTIYF. In DNA, the CDR3 is TGTGCCAGCAGTTTCCCCCCCGGACAGGGAGGCGGAAACACCATATATTTT. The J gene is TRBJ1-3, the V gene TRBV27; 8 positions agree with TRBD1. Germline CDR1 reads MNHEY; CDR2 reads SMNVEV (reference sequence). V dropped 3 bases and J dropped 4; count of bases not matched to a gene: 11. This CDR3 comprises 17 residues.

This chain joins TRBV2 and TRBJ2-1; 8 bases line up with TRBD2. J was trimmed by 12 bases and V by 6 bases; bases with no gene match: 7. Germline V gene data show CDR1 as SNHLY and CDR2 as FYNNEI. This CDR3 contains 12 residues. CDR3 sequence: CASRGLGKAQFF. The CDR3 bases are TGTGCCAGCAGGGGACTAGGAAAGGCGCAGTTCTTC. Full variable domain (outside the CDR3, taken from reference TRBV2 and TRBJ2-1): EPEVTQTPSHQVTQMGQEVILRCVPISNHLYFYWYRQILGQKVEFLVSFYNNEISEKSEIFDDQFSVERPDGSNFTLKIRSTKLEDSAMYFCASRGLGKAQFFGPGTRLTVL.

DNA of the CDR3: TGTGCCAGCAGTTACTCGAGTGGGACAGATACGCAGTATTTT. Its protein product is CASSYSSGTDTQYF. The V and J genes are TRBV6-5 and TRBJ2-3; unclear D gene. This CDR3 is 14 amino acids long. Germline assignment: CDR1 MNHEY and CDR2 SVGAGI. The V end was cut by 0 bases, the J end by 3 bases, with 7 bases between.

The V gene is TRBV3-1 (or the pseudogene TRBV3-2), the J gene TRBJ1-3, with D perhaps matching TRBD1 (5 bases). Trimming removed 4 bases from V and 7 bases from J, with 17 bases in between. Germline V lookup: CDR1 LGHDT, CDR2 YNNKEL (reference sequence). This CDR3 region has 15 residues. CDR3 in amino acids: CASSPGEGTSNTIYF. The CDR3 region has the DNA TGTGCCAGCAGCCCCGGAGAGGGGACCTCGAACACCATATATTTT.

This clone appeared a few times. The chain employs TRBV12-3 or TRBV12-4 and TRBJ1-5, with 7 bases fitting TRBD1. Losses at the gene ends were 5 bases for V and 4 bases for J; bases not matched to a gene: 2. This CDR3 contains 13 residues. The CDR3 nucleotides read TGTGCCAGCAGTGCGACAGGGAATCAGCCCCAGCATTTT. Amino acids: CASSATGNQPQHF.